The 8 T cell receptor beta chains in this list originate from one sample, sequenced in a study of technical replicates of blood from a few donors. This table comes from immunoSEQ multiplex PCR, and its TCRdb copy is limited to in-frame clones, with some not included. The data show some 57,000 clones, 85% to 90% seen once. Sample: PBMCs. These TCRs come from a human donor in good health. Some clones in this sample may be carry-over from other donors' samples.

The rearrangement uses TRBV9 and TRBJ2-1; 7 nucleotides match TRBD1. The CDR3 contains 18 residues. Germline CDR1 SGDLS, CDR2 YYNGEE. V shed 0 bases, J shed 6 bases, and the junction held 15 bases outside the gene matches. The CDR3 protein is CASSVGVAGGGIFNEQFF. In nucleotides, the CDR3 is TGTGCCAGCAGCGTAGGGGTAGCAGGGGGTGGCATTTTCAATGAGCAGTTCTTC.

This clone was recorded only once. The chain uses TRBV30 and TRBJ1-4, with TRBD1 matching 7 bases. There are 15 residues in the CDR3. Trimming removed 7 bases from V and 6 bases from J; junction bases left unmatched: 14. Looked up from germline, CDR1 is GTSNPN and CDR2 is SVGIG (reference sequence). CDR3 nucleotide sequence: TGTGCCTTGGGGTTCATCGGGACAGCGGATGAAAAACTGTTTTTT. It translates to CALGFIGTADEKLFF.

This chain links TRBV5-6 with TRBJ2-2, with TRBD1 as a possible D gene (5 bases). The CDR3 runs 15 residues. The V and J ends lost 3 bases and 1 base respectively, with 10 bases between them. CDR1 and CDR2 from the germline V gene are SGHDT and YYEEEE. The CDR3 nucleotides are TGTGCCAGCAGCTGGGGCCTTATGAACACCGGGGAGCTGTTTTTT. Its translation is CASSWGLMNTGELFF.

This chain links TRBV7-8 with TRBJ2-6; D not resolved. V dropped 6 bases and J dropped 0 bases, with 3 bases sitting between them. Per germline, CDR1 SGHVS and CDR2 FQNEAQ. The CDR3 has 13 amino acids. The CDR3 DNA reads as TGTGCCAGCAGGGCCTCTGGGGCCAACGTCCTGACTTTC. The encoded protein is CASRASGANVLTF.

The CDR3 nucleotides are TGCGCCAGCGGCCGGGACTTCTCCTACAATGAGCAGTTCTTC. Translation gives CASGRDFSYNEQFF. The chain has TRBV5-1 and TRBJ2-1; D is perhaps TRBD2 (6 bases). Trimming pared 7 bases from V and 0 bases from J, leaving 11 bases between. CDR3 size: 14 residues. Germline lookup yields CDR1 SGHRS and CDR2 YFSETQ.

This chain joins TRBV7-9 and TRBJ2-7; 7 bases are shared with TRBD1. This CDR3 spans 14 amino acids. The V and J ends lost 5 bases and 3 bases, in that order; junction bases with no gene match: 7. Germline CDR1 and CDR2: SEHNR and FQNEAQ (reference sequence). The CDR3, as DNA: TGTGCCAGCAGCACCCGGACAGGCGACTACGAGCAGTACTTC. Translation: CASSTRTGDYEQYF. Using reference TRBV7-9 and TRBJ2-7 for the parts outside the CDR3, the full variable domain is DTGVSQNPRHKITKRGQNVTFRCDPISEHNRLYWYRQTLGQGPEFLTYFQNEAQLEKSRLLSDRFSAERPKGSFSTLEIQRTEQGDSAMYLCASSTRTGDYEQYFGPGTRLTVT.

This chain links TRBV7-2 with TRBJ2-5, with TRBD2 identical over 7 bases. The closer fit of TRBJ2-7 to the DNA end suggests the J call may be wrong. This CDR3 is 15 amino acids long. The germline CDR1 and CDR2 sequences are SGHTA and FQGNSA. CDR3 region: CASSLEAGEVYEQYF. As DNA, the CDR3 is TGTGCCAGCAGCTTAGAGGCGGGAGAGGTATACGAGCAGTACTTC.

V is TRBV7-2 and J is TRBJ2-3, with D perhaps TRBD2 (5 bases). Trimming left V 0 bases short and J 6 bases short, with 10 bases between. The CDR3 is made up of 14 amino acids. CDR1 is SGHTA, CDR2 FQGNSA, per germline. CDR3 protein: CASSLARLADTQYF. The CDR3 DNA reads TGTGCCAGCAGCTTAGCGCGTCTAGCCGATACGCAGTATTTT.